Below are 17 T cell receptor beta chains sequenced from a single sample in a study of preoperative IRX-2 immunotherapy in early breast cancer (dated by TCRdb to about 2019). Reading the label with the study, this specimen's treatment or condition is: preoperative locoregional IRX-2 cytokine immunotherapy. Library generation was performed with the immunoSEQ multiplex PCR assay. Imported from immuneACCESS, the table was reduced by TCRdb to in-frame sequences with V and J called. These copies leave out some clones; in studies compared against another copy, an unresolved V gene accounts for under half, and the cause of the remainder is not known. This sample is represented by roughly 93,000 clones; 86% of them were singletons. The leading ten clones occupy around 2.1% of the sample. Sequencing used tumor tissue, obtained after IRX-2 immunotherapy. These receptor sequences come from a human donor with breast cancer.

The J gene is TRBJ1-5, the V gene TRBV7-1; TRBD1 agrees at 8 bases. TRBV7-1 belongs to the ORF category, with a function that is uncertain. This CDR3 comprises 18 residues. CDR3 sequence: CASRPTGVKDRPDQPQHF. DNA of the CDR3: TGTGCAAGTCGCCCGACAGGGGTGAAAGATAGACCAGATCAGCCCCAGCATTTT.

The chain links TRBV7-1 to TRBJ2-7; TRBD1 matches at 7 bases. TRBV7-1 is reported as an ORF; its role is uncertain. V was clipped by 4 bases and J by 6 bases; unmatched bases: 9. CDR3 size: 14 residues. The CDR3 DNA follows: TGTGCCAGCAGCTTATTAACGACAGGGACCGAGCAGTACTTC. Its protein is CASSLLTTGTEQYF.

This clone was seen more than once but under ten times. J is TRBJ2-7 and V is TRBV15; 10 bases match TRBD2. The CDR3 sequence is 14 residues long. J lost 3 bases, V lost 4 bases, and 3 bases had no gene match. CDR1 is LNHNV and CDR2 is YYDKDF in the germline V gene (reference sequence). The CDR3 sequence: CATSIAGGLYEQYF. The CDR3, as DNA: TGTGCCACCAGCATAGCGGGAGGACTCTACGAGCAGTACTTC.

This rearrangement joins TRBV6-8 to TRBJ1-5; weak D call: TRBD1 (6 bases). The CDR3 is 14 amino acids. Germline V gives CDR1 MNHGY, CDR2 SAAAGT. V was trimmed by 6 bases and J by 1 base, leaving 10 bases between them. The CDR3 DNA follows: TGTGCCAGCAGCCGCACAGGGAGCAATCAGCCCCAGCATTTT. Encoded protein: CASSRTGSNQPQHF.

This clone was counted a single time. The CDR3: CASSQVFSRRADTQYF. The CDR3 DNA is TGCGCCAGCAGCCAAGTTTTTAGCAGGAGAGCAGATACGCAGTATTTT. The chain employs TRBV1 and TRBJ2-3. TRBV1 is designated a pseudogene. The CDR3 totals 16 residues.

The chain carries TRBV5-1 and TRBJ2-2; 8 bases are shared with TRBD1. V shed 4 bases, J shed 0 bases, and the junction held 5 bases outside the gene matches. Germline V gene data show CDR1 as SGHRS and CDR2 as YFSETQ. The CDR3 has 16 amino acids. The CDR3 DNA follows: TGCGCCAGCAGCCTCCGGACAGGGACGAACACCGGGGAGCTGTTTTTT. Amino acids: CASSLRTGTNTGELFF.

This clone has just one count. V usage is TRBV14 and J usage is TRBJ1-1; D ambiguous. Germline CDR1 is SGHDN and CDR2 is FVKESK. The CDR3 runs 13 residues. Trimming pared 0 bases from V and 7 bases from J, leaving 9 bases between. Here the CDR3 reads CASSQDLGHEAFF. In DNA form, the CDR3 reads TGTGCCAGCAGCCAAGATCTCGGGCATGAAGCTTTCTTT.

CDR3 protein: CASGWDNEQFF. CDR3 nucleotide sequence: TGTGCTAGTGGTTGGGACAATGAGCAGTTCTTC. This chain links TRBV12-5 with TRBJ2-1; D ambiguous. Trimming removed 4 bases at V and 5 bases at J, with 3 bases between. Germline V gene sequence: CDR1 LGHNT, CDR2 FRNRAP. The CDR3 runs 11 residues.

The J gene is TRBJ1-1, the V gene TRBV19; D gene ambiguous. This CDR3 contains 12 residues. V gave up 5 bases and J gave up 4 bases, with 8 bases separating them. The germline gives CDR1 LNHDA, CDR2 SQIVND (reference sequence). CDR3 in amino acids: CASSFLSTEAFF. CDR3 sequence (DNA): TGTGCCAGTAGTTTCCTCTCCACTGAAGCTTTCTTT.

V is TRBV6-8 and J is TRBJ2-1; no reliable D call. The CDR3 has 17 residues. Deletions cut 2 bases from V and 3 bases from J, with 17 bases between. Per the germline V gene, CDR1 is MNHGY and CDR2 is SAAAGT. The CDR3 sequence is CASSYDPSVSLYNEQFF. The CDR3 DNA sequence: TGTGCCAGCAGTTACGATCCTTCGGTCAGTCTCTACAATGAGCAGTTCTTC.

The chain couples TRBV7-7 to TRBJ1-1; D is perhaps TRBD1 (6 bases). This CDR3 has 14 residues. In germline, CDR1 is SSHAT, CDR2 FNYEAQ (reference sequence). Trimming stripped 1 base from V and 2 bases from J, with 8 bases between. The CDR3, as DNA: TGTGCCAGCAGCTTAGGCAGGGGAAACACTGAAGCTTTCTTT. It codes for CASSLGRGNTEAFF.

The chain carries TRBV5-1 and TRBJ2-3; 7 nucleotides agree with TRBD1. V shed 1 base, J shed 4 bases, and the junction held 12 bases outside the gene matches. CDR1 is SGHRS, CDR2 YFSETQ, per germline. The CDR3 is 17 amino acids. The CDR3 protein is CASSLTLTGPRADTQYF. The CDR3 bases are TGCGCCAGCAGCTTGACGTTGACAGGGCCCAGGGCAGATACGCAGTATTTT.

The chain has TRBV18 and TRBJ2-7, with D maybe TRBD1 (6 bases). The V and J ends lost 0 bases and 4 bases respectively, with 10 bases between them. Germline CDR1 is KGHSH and CDR2 is LQKENI. CDR3 length equals 14 residues. The CDR3 region is CASSPPGQGYEQYF. Written as DNA, the CDR3 is TGTGCCAGCTCACCACCGGGGCAGGGGTACGAGCAGTACTTC.

CDR3 coding DNA: TGTGCCAGCAGTGTAGCGGGAGGGAGCTCCTACGAGCAGTACTTC. It codes for CASSVAGGSSYEQYF. The chain is built from TRBV6-8 and TRBJ2-7, with TRBD2 matching over 11 bases. Per the germline V gene, CDR1 is MNHGY and CDR2 is SAAAGT. J lost 0 bases, V lost 5 bases, and 3 bases had no gene match. The CDR3 runs 15 residues.

The rearrangement links TRBV5-1 to TRBJ1-4, with no clear D. Deletions cut 1 base from V and 8 bases from J, with 15 bases between. Germline V gene data show CDR1 as SGHRS and CDR2 as YFSETQ. The length of the CDR3 is 15 residues. DNA for the CDR3: TGCGCCAGCAGCTTGTCGGGGAGTGATAGCGAAAAACTGTTTTTT. It yields the protein CASSLSGSDSEKLFF.

The chain is built from TRBV11-3 and TRBJ2-1; 8 nucleotides align to TRBD2. CDR3 length: 15 amino acids. Germline V gene data show CDR1 as SGHNT and CDR2 as YENEEA. The V and J ends lost 1 base and 4 bases, in that order; junction bases with no gene match: 3. DNA of the CDR3: TGTGCCAGCAGCTTAGTAGCGGGACAATACAATGAGCAGTTCTTC. It specifies CASSLVAGQYNEQFF.

This clone has only a few counts. This rearrangement joins TRBV11-3 to TRBJ2-2, with D possibly being TRBD2 (5 bases). V was clipped by 3 bases and J by 4 bases, with 12 bases between them. CDR3 length: 15 amino acids. From germline, CDR1 is SGHNT and CDR2 YENEEA. The CDR3 sequence: CASSFDFSGTGELFF. DNA of the CDR3: TGTGCCAGCAGCTTCGACTTCAGCGGCACCGGGGAGCTGTTTTTT.